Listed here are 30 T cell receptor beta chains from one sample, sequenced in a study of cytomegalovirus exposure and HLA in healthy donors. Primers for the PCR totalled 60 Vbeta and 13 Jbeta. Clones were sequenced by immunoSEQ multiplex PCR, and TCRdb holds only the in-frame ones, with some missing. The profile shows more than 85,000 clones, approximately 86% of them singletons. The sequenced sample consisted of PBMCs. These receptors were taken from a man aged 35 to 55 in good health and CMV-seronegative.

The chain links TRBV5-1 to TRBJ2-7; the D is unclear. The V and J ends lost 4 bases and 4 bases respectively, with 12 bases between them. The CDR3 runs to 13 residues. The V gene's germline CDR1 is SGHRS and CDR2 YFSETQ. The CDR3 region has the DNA TGCGCCAGCAGCCAGGCAGGTACTTACGAGCAGTACTTC. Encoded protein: CASSQAGTYEQYF.

CDR3 protein: CASSLAPGNTGELFF. The DNA of the CDR3 is TGTGCCAGCAGCTTAGCCCCGGGAAACACCGGGGAGCTGTTTTTT. The chain links TRBV7-2 to TRBJ2-2; maybe TRBD2 (5 bases). Deletions cut 0 bases from V and 2 bases from J, with 7 bases between. Per germline, CDR1 SGHTA and CDR2 FQGNSA. The CDR3 runs to 15 residues.

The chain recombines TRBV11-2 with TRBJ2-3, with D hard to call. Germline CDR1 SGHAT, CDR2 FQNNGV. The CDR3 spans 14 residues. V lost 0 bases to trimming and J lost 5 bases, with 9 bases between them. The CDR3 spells CASSLDYARDTQYF. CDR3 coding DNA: TGTGCCAGCAGCTTAGATTATGCGCGAGATACGCAGTATTTT.

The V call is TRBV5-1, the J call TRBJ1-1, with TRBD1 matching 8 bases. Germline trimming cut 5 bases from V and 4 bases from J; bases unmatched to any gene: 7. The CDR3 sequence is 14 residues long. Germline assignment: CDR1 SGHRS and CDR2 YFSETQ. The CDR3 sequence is CASRQGTGPTEAFF. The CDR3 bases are TGCGCCAGCAGACAAGGGACAGGCCCCACTGAAGCTTTCTTT.

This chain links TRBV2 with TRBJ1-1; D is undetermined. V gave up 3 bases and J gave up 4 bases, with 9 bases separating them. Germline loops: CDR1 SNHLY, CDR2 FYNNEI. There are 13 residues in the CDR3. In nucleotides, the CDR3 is TGTGCCAGCAGTGAGGCGGTGGGCACTGAAGCTTTCTTT. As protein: CASSEAVGTEAFF.

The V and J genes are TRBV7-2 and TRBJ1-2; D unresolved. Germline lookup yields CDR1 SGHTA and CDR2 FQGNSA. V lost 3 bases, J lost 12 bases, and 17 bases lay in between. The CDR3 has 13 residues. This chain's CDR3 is CASSFAGLLWHTF. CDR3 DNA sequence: TGTGCCAGCAGCTTCGCAGGCCTGCTATGGCACACCTTC.

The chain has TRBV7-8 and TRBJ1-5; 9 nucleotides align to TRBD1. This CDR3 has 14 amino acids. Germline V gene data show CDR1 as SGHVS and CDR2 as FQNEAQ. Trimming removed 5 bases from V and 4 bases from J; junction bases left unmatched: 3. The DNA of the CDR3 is TGTGCCAGCAGCCGGACAGGGGATAATCAGCCCCAGCATTTT. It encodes CASSRTGDNQPQHF.

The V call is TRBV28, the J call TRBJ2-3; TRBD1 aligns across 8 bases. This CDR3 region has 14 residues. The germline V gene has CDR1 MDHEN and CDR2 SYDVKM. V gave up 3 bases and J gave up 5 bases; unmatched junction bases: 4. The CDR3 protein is CASSLDRVVDTQYF. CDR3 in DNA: TGTGCCAGCAGTTTGGACAGGGTGGTAGATACGCAGTATTTT.

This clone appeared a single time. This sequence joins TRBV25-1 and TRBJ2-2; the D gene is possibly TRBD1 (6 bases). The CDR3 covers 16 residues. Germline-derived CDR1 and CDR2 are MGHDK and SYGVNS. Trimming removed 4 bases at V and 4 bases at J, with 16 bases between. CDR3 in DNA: TGTGCCAGCAGTGTCTTGGGGGCTGGGGTCACCGGGGAGCTGTTTTTT. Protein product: CASSVLGAGVTGELFF. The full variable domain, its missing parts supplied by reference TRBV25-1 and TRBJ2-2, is EADIYQTPRYLVIGTGKKITLECSQTMGHDKMYWYQQDPGMELHLIHYSYGVNSTEKGDLSSESTVSRIRTEHFPLTLESARPSHTSQYLCASSVLGAGVTGELFFGEGSRLTVL.

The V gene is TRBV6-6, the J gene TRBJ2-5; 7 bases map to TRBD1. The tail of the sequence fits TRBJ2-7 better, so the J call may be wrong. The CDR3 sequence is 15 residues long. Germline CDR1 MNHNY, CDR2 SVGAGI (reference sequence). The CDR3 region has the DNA TGTGCCAGCAGTTCCCCGGGACAGAACTCCTACGAGCAGTACTTC. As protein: CASSSPGQNSYEQYF.

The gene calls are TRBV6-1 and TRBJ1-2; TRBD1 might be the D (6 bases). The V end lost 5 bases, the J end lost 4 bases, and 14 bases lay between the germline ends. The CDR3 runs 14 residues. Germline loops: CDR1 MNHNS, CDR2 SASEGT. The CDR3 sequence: CASSPNGGSYGYTF. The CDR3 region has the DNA TGTGCCAGCAGTCCGAATGGGGGCAGCTATGGCTACACCTTC.

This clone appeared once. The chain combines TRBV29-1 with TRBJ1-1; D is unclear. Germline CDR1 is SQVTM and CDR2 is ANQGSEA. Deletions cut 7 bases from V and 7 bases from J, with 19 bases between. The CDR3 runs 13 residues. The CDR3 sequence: CSATRWTADEAFF. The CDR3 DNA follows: TGCAGCGCCACTCGTTGGACTGCGGATGAAGCTTTCTTT.

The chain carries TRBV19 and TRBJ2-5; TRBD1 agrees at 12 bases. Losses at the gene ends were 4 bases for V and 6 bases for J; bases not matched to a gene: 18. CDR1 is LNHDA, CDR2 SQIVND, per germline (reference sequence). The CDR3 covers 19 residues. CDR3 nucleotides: TGTGCCAGTAGTACAATGCCCCGAGGGACAGGGGGCGAAATAAAGACCCAGTACTTC. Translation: CASSTMPRGTGGEIKTQYF.

DNA of the CDR3: TGTGCCAGCAGAACCCCGGGACAGGGGTCCTACGAGCAGTACTTC. Translating it yields CASRTPGQGSYEQYF. This chain links TRBV27 with TRBJ2-7, with TRBD1 matching 10 bases. The CDR3 runs to 15 residues. V was clipped by 6 bases and J by 1 base; unmatched bases: 6. From germline, CDR1 is MNHEY and CDR2 SMNVEV (reference sequence).

The CDR3 loop reads CAWGTGSNYGYTF. In nucleotides, the CDR3 is TGTGCCTGGGGGACAGGCTCTAACTATGGCTACACCTTC. This chain joins TRBV30 and TRBJ1-2; TRBD1 matches 8 bases. V shed 5 bases, J shed 0 bases, and the junction held 2 bases outside the gene matches. Germline CDR1 and CDR2: GTSNPN and SVGIG (reference sequence). There are 13 residues in the CDR3.

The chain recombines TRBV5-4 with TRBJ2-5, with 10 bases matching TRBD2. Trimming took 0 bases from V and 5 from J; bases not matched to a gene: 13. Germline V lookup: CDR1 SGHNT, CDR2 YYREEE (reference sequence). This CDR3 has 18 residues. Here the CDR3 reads CASSLEGSGGPSGETQYF. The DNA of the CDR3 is TGTGCCAGCAGCTTGGAAGGTAGCGGGGGGCCCTCGGGGGAGACCCAGTACTTC.

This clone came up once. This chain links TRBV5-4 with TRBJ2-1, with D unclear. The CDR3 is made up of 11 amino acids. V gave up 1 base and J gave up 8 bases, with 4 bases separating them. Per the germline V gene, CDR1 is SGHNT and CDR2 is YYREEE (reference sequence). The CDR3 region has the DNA TGTGCCAGCAGCTTGCAGGATGAGCAGTTCTTC. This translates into CASSLQDEQFF.

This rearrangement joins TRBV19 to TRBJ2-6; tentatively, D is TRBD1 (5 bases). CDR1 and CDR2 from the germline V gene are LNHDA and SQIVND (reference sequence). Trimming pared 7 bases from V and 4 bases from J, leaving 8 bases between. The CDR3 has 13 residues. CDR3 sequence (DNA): TGTGCCAGTACAGGGTTCGGGGCCAACGTCCTGACTTTC. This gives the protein CASTGFGANVLTF.

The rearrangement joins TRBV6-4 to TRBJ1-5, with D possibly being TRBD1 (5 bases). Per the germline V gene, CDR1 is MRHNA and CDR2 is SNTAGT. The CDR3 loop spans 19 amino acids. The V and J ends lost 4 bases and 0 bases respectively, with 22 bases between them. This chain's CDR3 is CASSGVKDNRGISNQPQHF. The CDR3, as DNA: TGTGCCAGCAGTGGGGTTAAGGACAATCGAGGAATTAGCAATCAGCCCCAGCATTTT.

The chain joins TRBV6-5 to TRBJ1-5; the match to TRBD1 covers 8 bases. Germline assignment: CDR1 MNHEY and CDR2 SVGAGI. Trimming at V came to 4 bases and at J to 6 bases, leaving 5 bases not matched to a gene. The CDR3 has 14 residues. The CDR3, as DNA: TGTGCCAGCAGTTCTACAGGGGGTGCTCAGCCCCAGCATTTT. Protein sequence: CASSSTGGAQPQHF.

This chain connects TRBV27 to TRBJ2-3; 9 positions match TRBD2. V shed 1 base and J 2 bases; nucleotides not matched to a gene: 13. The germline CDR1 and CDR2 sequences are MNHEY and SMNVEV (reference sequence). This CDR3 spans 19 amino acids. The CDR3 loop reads CASSLYGRAAGGPTDTQYF. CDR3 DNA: TGTGCCAGCAGTTTATACGGGAGAGCGGCGGGGGGGCCCACAGATACGCAGTATTTT.

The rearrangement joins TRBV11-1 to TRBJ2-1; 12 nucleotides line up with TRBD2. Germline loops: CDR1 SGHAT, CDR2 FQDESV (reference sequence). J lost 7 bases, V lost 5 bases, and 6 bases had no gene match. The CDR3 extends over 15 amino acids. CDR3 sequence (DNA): TGTGCCAGCAGCAAGACTAGCGGGGGATTTAATGAGCAGTTCTTC. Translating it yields CASSKTSGGFNEQFF.

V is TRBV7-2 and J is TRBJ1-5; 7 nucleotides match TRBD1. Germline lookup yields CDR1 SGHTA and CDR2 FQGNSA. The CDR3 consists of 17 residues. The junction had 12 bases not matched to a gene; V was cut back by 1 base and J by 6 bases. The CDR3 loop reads CASSLGGFDRVFQPQHF. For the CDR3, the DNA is TGTGCCAGCAGCTTAGGGGGCTTCGACAGGGTATTTCAGCCCCAGCATTTT.

CDR3 DNA: TGTGCCTGCGACAGGGCCCCCAATCAGCCCCAGCATTTT. Translating it yields CACDRAPNQPQHF. The genes are TRBV30 and TRBJ1-5; TRBD1 agrees at 7 bases. Losses at the gene ends were 6 bases for V and 3 bases for J; bases not matched to a gene: 5. Germline-derived CDR1 and CDR2 are GTSNPN and SVGIG (reference sequence). This CDR3 contains 13 residues.

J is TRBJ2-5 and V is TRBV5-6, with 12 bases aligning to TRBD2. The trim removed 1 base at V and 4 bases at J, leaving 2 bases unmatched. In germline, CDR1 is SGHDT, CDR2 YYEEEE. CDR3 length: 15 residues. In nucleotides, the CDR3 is TGTGCCAGCAGCTTGAGGACTAGCGGGGTAGAGACCCAGTACTTC. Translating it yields CASSLRTSGVETQYF.

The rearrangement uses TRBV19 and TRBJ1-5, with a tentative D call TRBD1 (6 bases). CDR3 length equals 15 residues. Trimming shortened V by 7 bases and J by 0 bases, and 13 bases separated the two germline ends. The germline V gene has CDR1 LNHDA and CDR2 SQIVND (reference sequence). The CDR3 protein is CASTNTGHSNQPQHF. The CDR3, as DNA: TGTGCCAGTACAAACACGGGACATAGCAATCAGCCCCAGCATTTT.

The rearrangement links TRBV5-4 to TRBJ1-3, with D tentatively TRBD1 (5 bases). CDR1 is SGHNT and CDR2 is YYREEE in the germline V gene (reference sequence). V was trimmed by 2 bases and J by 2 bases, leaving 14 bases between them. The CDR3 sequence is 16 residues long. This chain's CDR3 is CASSFVGRETGNTIYF. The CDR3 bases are TGTGCCAGCAGCTTCGTCGGCAGGGAAACTGGAAACACCATATATTTT. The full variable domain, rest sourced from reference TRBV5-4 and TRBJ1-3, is ETGVTQSPTHLIKTRGQQVTLRCSSQSGHNTVSWYQQALGQGPQFIFQYYREEENGRGNFPPRFSGLQFPNYSSELNVNALELDDSALYLCASSFVGRETGNTIYFGEGSWLTVV.

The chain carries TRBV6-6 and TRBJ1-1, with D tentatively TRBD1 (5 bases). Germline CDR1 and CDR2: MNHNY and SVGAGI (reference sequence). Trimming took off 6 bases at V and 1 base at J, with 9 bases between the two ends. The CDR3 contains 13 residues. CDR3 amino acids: CASRLQENTEAFF. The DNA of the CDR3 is TGTGCCAGCAGACTACAGGAGAACACTGAAGCTTTCTTT.

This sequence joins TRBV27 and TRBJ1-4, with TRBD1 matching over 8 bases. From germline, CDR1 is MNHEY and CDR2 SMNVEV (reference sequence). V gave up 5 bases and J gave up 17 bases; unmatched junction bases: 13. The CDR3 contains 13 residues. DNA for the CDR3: TGTGCCAGCAGTCCCCAATTTGGACAGGGTGAATTTTTT. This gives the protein CASSPQFGQGEFF.

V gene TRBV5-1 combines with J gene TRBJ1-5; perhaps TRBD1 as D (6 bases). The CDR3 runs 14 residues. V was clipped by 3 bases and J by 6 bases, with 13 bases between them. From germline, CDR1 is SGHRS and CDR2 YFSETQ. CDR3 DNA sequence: TGCGCCAGCAGCTCTGGACAGCCCGGTCAGCCCCAGCATTTT. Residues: CASSSGQPGQPQHF.